This entry describes one TCR beta chain. This record comes from a study of PD-L1 blockade in urothelial cancer. Overall study: A median of roughly 130,000 T cells was found in the blood samples.

CDR3 size: 13 residues. Trimming left V 0 bases short and J 4 bases short, with 6 bases between. From germline, CDR1 is LNHNV and CDR2 YYDKDF (reference sequence). Measured with immunoSEQ multiplex PCR; TCRdb has only the in-frame clones, and not every one. The sample shows 75,000 to 90,000 clones, about 81% of them seen only once. The TCR sequence derives from a man in his 70s with urothelial cancer. The chain employs TRBV15 and TRBJ1-1; no reliable D call. This specimen was PBMCs, taken around atezolizumab (anti-PD-L1) treatment. CDR3 loop: CATSRDRSTEAFF. CDR3 in DNA: TGTGCCACCAGCAGAGACCGGAGCACTGAAGCTTTCTTT.